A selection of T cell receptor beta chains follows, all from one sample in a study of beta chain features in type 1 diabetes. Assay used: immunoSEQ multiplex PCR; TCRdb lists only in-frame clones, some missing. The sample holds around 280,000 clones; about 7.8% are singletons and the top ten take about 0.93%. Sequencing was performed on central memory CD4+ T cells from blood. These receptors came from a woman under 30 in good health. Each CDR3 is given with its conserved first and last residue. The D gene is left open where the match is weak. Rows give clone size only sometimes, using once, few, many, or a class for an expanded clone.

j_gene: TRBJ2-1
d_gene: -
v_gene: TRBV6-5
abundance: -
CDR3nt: TGTGCCAGCAGTCGGCGCTCCTACAATGAGCAGTTCTTC
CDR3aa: CASSRRSYNEQFF

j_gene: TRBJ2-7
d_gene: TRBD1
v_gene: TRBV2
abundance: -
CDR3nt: TGTGCCAGCAGTGCCGGGACAGTCTTATACGAGCAGTACTTC
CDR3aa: CASSAGTVLYEQYF

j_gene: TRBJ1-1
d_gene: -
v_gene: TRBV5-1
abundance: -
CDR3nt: TGCGCCAGCAGCGAACCCGGGACGGTCAACACTGAAGCTTTCTTT
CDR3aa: CASSEPGTVNTEAFF

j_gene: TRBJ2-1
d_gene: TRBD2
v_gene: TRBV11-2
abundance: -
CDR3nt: TGTGCCAGCAGCTTAAATAGCGGGAGCTTGTCCAATGAGCAGTTCTTC
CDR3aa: CASSLNSGSLSNEQFF

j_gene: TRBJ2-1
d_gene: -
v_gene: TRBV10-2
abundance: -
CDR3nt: TGCGCCAGCAGTGACTTGGCCGGGGCCCATGAGCAGTTCTTC
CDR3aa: CASSDLAGAHEQFF

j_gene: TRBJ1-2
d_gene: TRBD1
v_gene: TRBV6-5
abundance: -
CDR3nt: TGTGCCAGCAGAAGGAACCCTCAGGGGGCCCGGGGCTACACCTTC
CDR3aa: CASRRNPQGARGYTF

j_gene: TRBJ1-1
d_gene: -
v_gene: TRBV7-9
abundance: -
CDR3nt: TGTGCCAGCAGCCCCAGCGGGAGGAGGGCTGAAGCTTTCTTT
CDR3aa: CASSPSGRRAEAFF

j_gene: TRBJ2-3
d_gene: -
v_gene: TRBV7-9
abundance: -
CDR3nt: TGTGCCAGCAGCTTAGCTGGCACGCTCACAGATACGCAGTATTTT
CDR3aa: CASSLAGTLTDTQYF

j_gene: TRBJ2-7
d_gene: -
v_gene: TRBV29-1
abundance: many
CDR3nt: TGCAGCGGGACATCGGGATACAACGAGCAGTACTTC
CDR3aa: CSGTSGYNEQYF

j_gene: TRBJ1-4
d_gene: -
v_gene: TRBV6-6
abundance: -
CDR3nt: TGTGCCAGCCGAGGGGTGGCTGAAAAACTGTTTTTT
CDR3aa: CASRGVAEKLFF

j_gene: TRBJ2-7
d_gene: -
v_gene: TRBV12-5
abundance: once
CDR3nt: TGTGCTAGTGCGGTGAGTCCAATGACCTACGAGCAGTACTTC
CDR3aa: CASAVSPMTYEQYF

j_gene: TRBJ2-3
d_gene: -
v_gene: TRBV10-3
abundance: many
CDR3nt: TGTGCCATCAGCAGTTTAGATACGCAGTATTTT
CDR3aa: CAISSLDTQYF